These 16 T cell receptor beta chains share one sample of origin, sequenced in a study of blood T cell repertoires in COVID-19. Here immunoSEQ multiplex PCR was the method, and the copy in TCRdb shows in-frame clones only, minus some. Of 200,000 or so clones in the sample, around nine tenths were seen once. Sample: peripheral blood. The receptors derive from a man in his forties or fifties with COVID-19, enrolled during active disease.

This clone has a handful of counts. V and J are TRBV7-2 and TRBJ2-7; 7 nucleotides match TRBD1. Trimming removed 3 bases from V and 11 bases from J; junction bases left unmatched: 4. The CDR3 length is 11 residues. The V gene's germline CDR1 is SGHTA and CDR2 FQGNSA. The CDR3 DNA follows: TGTGCCAGCAGCTTCGGGACAGCGAAGTACTTC. This codes for CASSFGTAKYF.

This clone was seen many times. The CDR3 coding sequence is TGTGCCAGCAGCTTAGGGGCTCCGACAGAGCTATCCTACGAGCAGTACTTC. Protein: CASSLGAPTELSYEQYF. The chain recombines TRBV7-8 with TRBJ2-7; D perhaps matches TRBD1 (5 bases). V lost 1 base and J 1 base, leaving 17 bases between the germline ends. Germline loops: CDR1 SGHVS, CDR2 FQNEAQ. The CDR3 consists of 17 residues.

The rearrangement links TRBV3-1 (or the pseudogene TRBV3-2) to TRBJ2-2, with D possibly TRBD2 on 6 matching bases. Germline CDR1 LGHDT, CDR2 YNNKEL (reference sequence). The length of the CDR3 is 15 residues. V lost 4 bases and J 7 bases, leaving 16 bases between the germline ends. Here the CDR3 DNA reads TGTGCCAGCAGCCCCCGGGACTTTTACGGCGGGGAGCTGTTTTTT. Encoded protein: CASSPRDFYGGELFF.

The V call is TRBV29-1, the J call TRBJ1-2; 11 bases fit TRBD1. The V gene's germline CDR1 is SQVTM and CDR2 ANQGSEA. The CDR3 is made up of 12 amino acids. V shed 7 bases, J shed 6 bases, and the junction held 4 bases outside the gene matches. CDR3 residues: CSAGTGGNGYTF. The CDR3 bases are TGCAGCGCCGGGACAGGGGGGAATGGCTACACCTTC.

This chain links TRBV7-2 with TRBJ2-1; 15 positions match TRBD2. V dropped 7 bases and J dropped 15; count of bases not matched to a gene: 16. The CDR3 has 16 amino acids. Germline CDR1 SGHTA, CDR2 FQGNSA. The CDR3 loop reads CASNPPGLAGGWGRFF. CDR3 bases: TGTGCCAGCAACCCTCCGGGACTAGCGGGAGGTTGGGGTCGGTTCTTC. Full variable domain (outside the CDR3, taken from reference TRBV7-2 and TRBJ2-1): GAGVSQSPSNKVTEKGKDVELRCDPISGHTALYWYRQSLGQGLEFLIYFQGNSAPDKSGLPSDRFSAERTGGSVSTLTIQRTQQEDSAVYLCASNPPGLAGGWGRFFGPGTRLTVL.

V and J are TRBV5-5 and TRBJ2-7, with a tentative D call TRBD1 (5 bases). The CDR3 runs to 13 residues. V was trimmed by 0 bases and J by 6 bases, leaving 10 bases between them. Germline V gene lookup returns CDR1 SGHKS and CDR2 YYEKEE (reference sequence). The CDR3 DNA sequence: TGTGCCAGCAGCTTGGCAGGGATGGGCGAGCAGTACTTC. It is translated as CASSLAGMGEQYF.

Here the CDR3 DNA reads TGCGCCAGCAGCTTGGTGGGGGAGGGGGTGACTGAAGCTTTCTTT. Amino acids: CASSLVGEGVTEAFF. The chain recombines TRBV5-1 with TRBJ1-1; the D gene is possibly TRBD1 (6 bases). The CDR3 runs to 15 residues. The germline V gene has CDR1 SGHRS and CDR2 YFSETQ. V lost 0 bases to trimming and J lost 5 bases, with 14 bases between them. Combining the CDR3 with reference TRBV5-1 and TRBJ1-1 gives the whole variable domain KAGVTQTPRYLIKTRGQQVTLSCSPISGHRSVSWYQQTPGQGLQFLFEYFSETQRNKGNFPGRFSGRQFSNSRSEMNVSTLELGDSALYLCASSLVGEGVTEAFFGQGTRLTVV.

V usage is TRBV30 and J usage is TRBJ1-5, with D perhaps matching TRBD1 (5 bases). The CDR3 sequence is 13 residues long. Germline V gives CDR1 GTSNPN, CDR2 SVGIG (reference sequence). Trimming removed 2 bases at V and 7 bases at J, with 12 bases between. CDR3 coding DNA: TGTGCCTGGAGTTCAGGGCTTGGGCAGCCCCAGCATTTT. It is translated as CAWSSGLGQPQHF.

The gene calls are TRBV5-1 and TRBJ1-6; 8 nucleotides line up with TRBD1. The CDR3 is 15 amino acids. V trimming: 0 bases; J trimming: 10 bases; junction bases outside the gene matches: 6. The V gene's germline CDR1 is SGHRS and CDR2 YFSETQ. The CDR3 DNA follows: TGCGCCAGCAGCTTGGCTGGACAGGGTATATCACCCCTCCACTTT. This gives the protein CASSLAGQGISPLHF.

CDR3 in DNA: TGTGCCAGCAGTGAAGCAGCGGGGGACCTACCCTACGAGCAGTACTTC. Its translation: CASSEAAGDLPYEQYF. The chain couples TRBV6-1 to TRBJ2-7, with 8 bases lining up with TRBD2. After removal of 0 bases from V and 2 bases from J, the junction contained 6 bases not matched to a gene. This CDR3 is built from 16 residues. The V gene's germline CDR1 is MNHNS and CDR2 SASEGT.

This clone was seen only once. CDR3 amino acids: CASRVQGENTIYF. In DNA, the CDR3 is TGTGCCAGCAGGGTACAGGGAGAAAACACCATATATTTT. The V and J genes are TRBV28 and TRBJ1-3; weak D call: TRBD1 (6 bases). Deletions cut 6 bases from V and 6 bases from J, with 12 bases between. Germline V lookup: CDR1 MDHEN, CDR2 SYDVKM. This CDR3 comprises 13 residues.

This chain links TRBV28 with TRBJ2-5; 8 nucleotides agree with TRBD2. Germline lookup yields CDR1 MDHEN and CDR2 SYDVKM. The V and J ends lost 5 bases and 5 bases, in that order; junction bases with no gene match: 10. This CDR3 region has 15 residues. The DNA for the CDR3 is TGTGCCAGCAGTCTCATTTCAGCGGGAGAGGAGACCCAGTACTTC. Its protein is CASSLISAGEETQYF.

The J gene is TRBJ2-5, the V gene TRBV19; 8 bases map to TRBD2. CDR1 and CDR2 (germline): LNHDA, SQIVND (reference sequence). Trimming removed 6 bases from V and 3 bases from J; junction bases left unmatched: 6. The CDR3 runs 14 residues. The CDR3 spells CASRTGRGEETQYF. In nucleotides, the CDR3 is TGTGCCAGTAGAACAGGGCGGGGGGAAGAGACCCAGTACTTC.

The rearrangement uses TRBV19 and TRBJ2-1; D remains ambiguous. Trimming removed 7 bases from V and 6 bases from J, with 10 bases in between. Germline V gene sequence: CDR1 LNHDA, CDR2 SQIVND (reference sequence). CDR3 length: 12 residues. CDR3 loop: CASNRAGNEQFF. Here the CDR3 DNA reads TGTGCCAGTAATAGAGCTGGCAATGAGCAGTTCTTC. The whole variable domain, filled in from reference TRBV19 and TRBJ2-1, reads DGGITQSPKYLFRKEGQNVTLSCEQNLNHDAMYWYRQDPGQGLRLIYYSQIVNDFQKGDIAEGYSVSREKKESFPLTVTSAQKNPTAFYLCASNRAGNEQFFGPGTRLTVL.

The chain is built from TRBV6-5 and TRBJ1-2, with 7 bases matching TRBD1. Germline loops: CDR1 MNHEY, CDR2 SVGAGI. V lost 2 bases to trimming and J lost 1 base; unmatched junction nucleotides: 4. This CDR3 has 15 amino acids. The CDR3 nucleotides are TGTGCCAGCAGTTACCAGACAGGGATTAACTATGGCTACACCTTC. Amino acid sequence: CASSYQTGINYGYTF.

The rearrangement links TRBV18 to TRBJ2-3; 14 bases match TRBD2. Germline CDR1 is KGHSH and CDR2 is LQKENI. CDR3 size: 17 residues. V lost 2 bases, J lost 5 bases, and 6 bases stayed unmatched. The CDR3, as DNA: TGTGCCAGCTCACCAGGGACTAGCGGGAGCAGGGTAGATACGCAGTATTTT. Its translation is CASSPGTSGSRVDTQYF.